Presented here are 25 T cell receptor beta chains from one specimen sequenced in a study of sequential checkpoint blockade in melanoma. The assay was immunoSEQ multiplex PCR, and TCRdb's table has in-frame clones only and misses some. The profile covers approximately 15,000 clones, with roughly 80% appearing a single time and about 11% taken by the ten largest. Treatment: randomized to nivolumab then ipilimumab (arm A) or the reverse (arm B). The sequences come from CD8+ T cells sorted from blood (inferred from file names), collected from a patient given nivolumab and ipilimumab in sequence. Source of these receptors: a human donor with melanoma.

The CDR3 DNA sequence: TGTGCCTGGAGTGTATTCCGGGGCTACGAGCAGTACTTC. This translates into CAWSVFRGYEQYF. The gene calls are TRBV30 and TRBJ2-7; D possibly corresponds to TRBD2 (5 bases). Germline CDR1 GTSNPN, CDR2 SVGIG (reference sequence). Trimming left V 0 bases short and J 3 bases short, with 9 bases between. This CDR3 spans 13 amino acids.

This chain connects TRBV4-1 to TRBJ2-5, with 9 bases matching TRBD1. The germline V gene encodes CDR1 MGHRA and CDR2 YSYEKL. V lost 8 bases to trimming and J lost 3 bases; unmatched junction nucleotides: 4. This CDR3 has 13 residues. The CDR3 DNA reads TGCGCCAGCGGAAGGACAGGGGAAGAGACCCAGTACTTC. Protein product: CASGRTGEETQYF.

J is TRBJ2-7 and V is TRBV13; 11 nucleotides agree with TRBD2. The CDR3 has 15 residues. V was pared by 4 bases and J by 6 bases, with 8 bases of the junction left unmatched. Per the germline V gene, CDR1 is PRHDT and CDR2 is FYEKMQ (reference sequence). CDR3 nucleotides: TGTGCCAGCAGCTGGGTAGCGGGAGGGTTCCTCGAGCAGTACTTC. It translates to CASSWVAGGFLEQYF.

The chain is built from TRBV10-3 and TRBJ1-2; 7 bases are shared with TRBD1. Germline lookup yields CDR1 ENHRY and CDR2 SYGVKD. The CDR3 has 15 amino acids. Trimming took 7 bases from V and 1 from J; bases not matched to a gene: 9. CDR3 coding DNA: TGTGCCATCAAATCCAACAGGGGCGATAACTATGGCTACACCTTC. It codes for CAIKSNRGDNYGYTF.

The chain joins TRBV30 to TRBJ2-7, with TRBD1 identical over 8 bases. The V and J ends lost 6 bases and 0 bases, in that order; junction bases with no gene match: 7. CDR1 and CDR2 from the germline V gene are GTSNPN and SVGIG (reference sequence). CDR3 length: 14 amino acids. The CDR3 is CACPGDRPSYEQYF. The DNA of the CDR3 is TGTGCCTGTCCGGGGGACAGGCCCTCCTACGAGCAGTACTTC.

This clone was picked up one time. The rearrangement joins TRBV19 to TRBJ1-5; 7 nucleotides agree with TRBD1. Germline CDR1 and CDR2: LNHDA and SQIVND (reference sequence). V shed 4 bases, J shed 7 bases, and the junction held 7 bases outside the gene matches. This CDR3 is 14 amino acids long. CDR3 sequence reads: CASSRGGAGQPQHF. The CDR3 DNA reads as TGTGCCAGTAGTAGAGGGGGCGCGGGCCAGCCCCAGCATTTT.

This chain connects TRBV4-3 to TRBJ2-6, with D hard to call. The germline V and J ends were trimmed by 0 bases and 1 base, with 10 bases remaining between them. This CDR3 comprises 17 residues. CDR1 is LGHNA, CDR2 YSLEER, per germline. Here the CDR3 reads CASSQEVVSSGANVLTF. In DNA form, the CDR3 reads TGCGCCAGCAGCCAAGAGGTCGTGAGTTCTGGGGCCAACGTCCTGACTTTC.

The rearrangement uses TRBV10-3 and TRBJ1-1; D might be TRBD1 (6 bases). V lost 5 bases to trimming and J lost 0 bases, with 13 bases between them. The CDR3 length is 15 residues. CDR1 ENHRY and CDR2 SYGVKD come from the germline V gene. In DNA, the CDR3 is TGTGCCATCAGTACCGAGGACAGCATGAACACTGAAGCTTTCTTT. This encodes CAISTEDSMNTEAFF.

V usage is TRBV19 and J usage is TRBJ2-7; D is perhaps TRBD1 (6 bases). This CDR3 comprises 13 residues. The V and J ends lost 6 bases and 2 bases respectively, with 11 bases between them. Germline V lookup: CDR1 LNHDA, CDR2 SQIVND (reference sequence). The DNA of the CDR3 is TGTGCCAGTAGCCTTACAGGGACCTACGAGCAGTACTTC. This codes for CASSLTGTYEQYF.

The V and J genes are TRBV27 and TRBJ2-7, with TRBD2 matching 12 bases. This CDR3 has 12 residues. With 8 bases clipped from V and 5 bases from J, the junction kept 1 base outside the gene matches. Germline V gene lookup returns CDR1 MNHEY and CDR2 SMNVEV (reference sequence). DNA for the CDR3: TGTGCCAGCCGACTAGCGGGGGACGAGCAGTACTTC. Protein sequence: CASRLAGDEQYF.

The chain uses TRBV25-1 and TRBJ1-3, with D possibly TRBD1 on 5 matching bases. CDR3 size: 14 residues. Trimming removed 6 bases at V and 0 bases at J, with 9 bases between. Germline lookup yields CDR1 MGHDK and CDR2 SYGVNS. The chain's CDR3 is CASRGTVSGNTIYF. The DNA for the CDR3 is TGTGCCAGCAGAGGGACTGTCTCTGGAAACACCATATATTTT.

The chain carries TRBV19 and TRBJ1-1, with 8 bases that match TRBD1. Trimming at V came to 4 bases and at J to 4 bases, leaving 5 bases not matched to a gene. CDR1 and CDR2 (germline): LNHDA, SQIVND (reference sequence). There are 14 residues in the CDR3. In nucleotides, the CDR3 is TGTGCCAGTAGTACAGGGGGCGCTTCCACTGAAGCTTTCTTT. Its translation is CASSTGGASTEAFF.

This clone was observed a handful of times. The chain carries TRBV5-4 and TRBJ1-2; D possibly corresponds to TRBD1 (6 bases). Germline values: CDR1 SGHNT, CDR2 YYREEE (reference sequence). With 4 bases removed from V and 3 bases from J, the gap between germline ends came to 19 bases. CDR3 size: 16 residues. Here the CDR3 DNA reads TGTGCCAGCAGCCTGGTGACAGGCCGGGACCACTATGGCTACACCTTC. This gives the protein CASSLVTGRDHYGYTF. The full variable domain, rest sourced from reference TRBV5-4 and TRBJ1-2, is ETGVTQSPTHLIKTRGQQVTLRCSSQSGHNTVSWYQQALGQGPQFIFQYYREEENGRGNFPPRFSGLQFPNYSSELNVNALELDDSALYLCASSLVTGRDHYGYTFGSGTRLTVV.

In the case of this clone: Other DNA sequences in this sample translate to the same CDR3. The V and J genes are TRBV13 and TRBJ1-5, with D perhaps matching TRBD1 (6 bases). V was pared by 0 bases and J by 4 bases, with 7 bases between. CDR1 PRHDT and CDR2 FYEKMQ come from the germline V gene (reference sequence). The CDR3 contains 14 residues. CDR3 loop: CASSLGQGNQPQHF. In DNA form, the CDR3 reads TGTGCCAGCAGCTTAGGGCAGGGGAATCAGCCCCAGCATTTT.

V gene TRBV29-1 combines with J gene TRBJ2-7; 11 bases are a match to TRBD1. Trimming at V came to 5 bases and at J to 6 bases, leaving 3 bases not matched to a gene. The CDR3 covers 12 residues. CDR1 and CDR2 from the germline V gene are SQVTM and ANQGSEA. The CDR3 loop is CSVSGTGGEQYF. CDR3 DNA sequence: TGCAGCGTTTCCGGGACAGGGGGCGAGCAGTACTTC.

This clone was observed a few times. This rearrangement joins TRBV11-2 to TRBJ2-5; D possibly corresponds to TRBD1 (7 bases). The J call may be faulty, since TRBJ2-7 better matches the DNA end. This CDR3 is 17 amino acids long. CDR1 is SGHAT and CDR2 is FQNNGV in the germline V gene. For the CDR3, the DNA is TGTGCCAGCAGCTTAGATATGGAGGGGGCAATCACCTACGAGCAGTACTTC. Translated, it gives CASSLDMEGAITYEQYF.

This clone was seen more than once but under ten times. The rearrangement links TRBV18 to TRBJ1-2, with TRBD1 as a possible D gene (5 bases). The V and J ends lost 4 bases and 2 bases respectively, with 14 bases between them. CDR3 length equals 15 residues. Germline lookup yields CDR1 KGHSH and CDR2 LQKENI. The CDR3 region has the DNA TGTGCCAGCTCACTCCCTCTGACAGTGAACTATGGCTACACCTTC. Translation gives CASSLPLTVNYGYTF.

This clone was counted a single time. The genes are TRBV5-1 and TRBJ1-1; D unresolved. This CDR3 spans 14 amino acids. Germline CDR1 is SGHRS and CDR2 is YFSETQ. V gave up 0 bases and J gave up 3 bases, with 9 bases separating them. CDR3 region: CASSLGAGYTEAFF. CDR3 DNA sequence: TGCGCCAGCAGCTTGGGTGCGGGTTACACTGAAGCTTTCTTT.

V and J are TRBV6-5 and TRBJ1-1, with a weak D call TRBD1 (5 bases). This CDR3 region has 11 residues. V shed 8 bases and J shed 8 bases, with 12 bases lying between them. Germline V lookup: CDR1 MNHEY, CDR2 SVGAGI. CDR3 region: CASRDSLEAFF. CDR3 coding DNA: TGTGCCAGCCGGGACTCGCTCGAAGCTTTCTTT.

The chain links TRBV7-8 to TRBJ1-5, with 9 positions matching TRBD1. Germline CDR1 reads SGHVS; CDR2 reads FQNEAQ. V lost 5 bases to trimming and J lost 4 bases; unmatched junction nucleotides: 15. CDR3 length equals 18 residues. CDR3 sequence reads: CASSTDPGQGLVNQPQHF. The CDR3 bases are TGTGCCAGCAGCACAGACCCGGGACAGGGTTTGGTAAATCAGCCCCAGCATTTT.

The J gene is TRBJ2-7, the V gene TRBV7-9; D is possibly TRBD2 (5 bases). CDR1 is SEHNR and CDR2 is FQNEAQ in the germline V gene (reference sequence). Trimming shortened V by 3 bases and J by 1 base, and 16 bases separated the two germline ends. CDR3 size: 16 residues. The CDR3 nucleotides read TGTGCCAGCAGCTTTTCGGTGAGGGCGGCGTCCTACGAGCAGTACTTC. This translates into CASSFSVRAASYEQYF.

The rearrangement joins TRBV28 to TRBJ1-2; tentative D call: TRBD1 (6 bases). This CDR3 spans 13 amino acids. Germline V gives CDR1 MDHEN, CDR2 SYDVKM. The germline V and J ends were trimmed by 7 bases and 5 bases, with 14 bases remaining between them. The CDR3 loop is CASTPRGGYGYTF. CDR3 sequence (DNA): TGTGCCAGCACCCCAAGGGGGGGTTATGGCTACACCTTC.

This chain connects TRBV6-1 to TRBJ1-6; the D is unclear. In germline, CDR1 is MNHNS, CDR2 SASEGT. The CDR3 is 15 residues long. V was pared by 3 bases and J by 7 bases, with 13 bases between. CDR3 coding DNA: TGTGCCAGCAGTGAGGGCCTAACCGGAAATTCACCCCTCCACTTT. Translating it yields CASSEGLTGNSPLHF.

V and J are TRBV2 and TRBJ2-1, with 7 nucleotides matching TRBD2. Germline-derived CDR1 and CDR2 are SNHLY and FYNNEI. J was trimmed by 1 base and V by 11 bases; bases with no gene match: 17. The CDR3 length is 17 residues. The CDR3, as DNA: TGTGCCCGCCCCCCACACGCGGGAGAAGGGTCCTACAATGAGCAGTTCTTC. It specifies CARPPHAGEGSYNEQFF.

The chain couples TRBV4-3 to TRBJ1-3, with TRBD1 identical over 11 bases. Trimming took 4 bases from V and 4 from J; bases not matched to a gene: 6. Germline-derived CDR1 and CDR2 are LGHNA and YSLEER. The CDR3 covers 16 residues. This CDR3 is CASSPGTGGTGNTIYF. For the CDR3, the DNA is TGCGCCAGCAGCCCAGGGACAGGGGGGACGGGAAACACCATATATTTT.